The clone carrying this T cell receptor beta chain was seen more than once but under ten times. What it binds is not known. Patients were aged 18 to 65, had disease duration under 2 months, and had newly diagnosed hyperthyroidism. PBMCs were collected from a roughly 9.7 ml volume of fresh peripheral blood. These data are taken from a study of T cells in Graves' hyperthyroidism and ophthalmopathy. Study information: Any treatment followed the collection of peripheral blood at initial diagnosis.

Study-level findings and limits: Ophthalmopathy cases were set apart from stable hyperthyroidism by a 13 V-J model.

Amplification yielded TCR beta CDR3 regions, with RNA transcripts as the source. First-round RT-PCR with HTBI primers amplified the TCR CDR3 region. Via MiXCR, TCRdb re-called the multiplex PCR reads, giving one row per CDR3 protein. The sample gives around 300,000 distinct CDR3 sequences, roughly 15% of which show up once; 7.9% is in the top ten. Unmatched junction bases numbered 7, after V lost 2 bases and J lost 7 bases. The CDR3 extends over 15 amino acids. The sequenced sample was blood. The receptor was isolated from a woman in her 40s with Graves' hyperthyroidism. This sequence joins TRBV12-3 or TRBV12-4 and TRBJ2-2; 7 bases map to TRBD1. The CDR3 sequence is CASSLKGGGYGELFF. CDR3 bases: TGTGCCAGCAGTTTAAAAGGGGGCGGGTACGGGGAGCTGTTTTTT.